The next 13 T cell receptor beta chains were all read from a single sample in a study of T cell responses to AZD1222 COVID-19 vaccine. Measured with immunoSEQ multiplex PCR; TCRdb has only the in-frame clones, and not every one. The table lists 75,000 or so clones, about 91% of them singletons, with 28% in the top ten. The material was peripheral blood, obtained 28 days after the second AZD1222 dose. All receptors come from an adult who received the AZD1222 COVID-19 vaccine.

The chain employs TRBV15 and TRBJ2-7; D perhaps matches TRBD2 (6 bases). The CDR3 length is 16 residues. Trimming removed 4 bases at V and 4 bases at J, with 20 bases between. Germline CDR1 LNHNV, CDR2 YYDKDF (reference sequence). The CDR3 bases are TGTGCCACCAGCATAATCCCTTGGGGGAGCGGGTACGAGCAGTACTTC. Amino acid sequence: CATSIIPWGSGYEQYF.

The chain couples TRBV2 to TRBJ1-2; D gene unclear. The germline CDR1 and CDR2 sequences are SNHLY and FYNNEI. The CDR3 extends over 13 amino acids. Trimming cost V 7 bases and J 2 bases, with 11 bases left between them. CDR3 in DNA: TGTGCCAGCAAGGACGGGCGGAACTATGGCTACACCTTC. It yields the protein CASKDGRNYGYTF.

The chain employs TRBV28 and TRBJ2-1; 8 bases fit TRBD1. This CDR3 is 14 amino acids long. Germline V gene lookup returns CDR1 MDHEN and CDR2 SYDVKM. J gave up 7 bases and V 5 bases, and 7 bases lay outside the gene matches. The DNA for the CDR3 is TGTGCCAGCAGTAAGGGACAGGTGATAAATGAGCAGTTCTTC. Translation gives CASSKGQVINEQFF. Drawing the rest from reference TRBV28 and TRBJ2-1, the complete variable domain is DVKVTQSSRYLVKRTGEKVFLECVQDMDHENMFWYRQDPGLGLRLIYFSYDVKMKEKGDIPEGYSVSREKKERFSLILESASTNQTSMYLCASSKGQVINEQFFGPGTRLTVL.

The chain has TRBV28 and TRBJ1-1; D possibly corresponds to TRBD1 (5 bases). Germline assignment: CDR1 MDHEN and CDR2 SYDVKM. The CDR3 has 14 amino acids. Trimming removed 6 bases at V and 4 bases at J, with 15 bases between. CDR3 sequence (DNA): TGTGCCAGCAGGGGGGGAGGGCGAACCACTGAAGCTTTCTTT. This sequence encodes CASRGGGRTTEAFF.

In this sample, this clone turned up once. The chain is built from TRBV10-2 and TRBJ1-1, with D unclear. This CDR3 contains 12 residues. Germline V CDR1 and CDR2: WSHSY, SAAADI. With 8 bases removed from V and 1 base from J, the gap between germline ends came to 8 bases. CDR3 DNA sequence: TGCGCCAGCGGAAGCCAGAACACTGAAGCTTTCTTT. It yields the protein CASGSQNTEAFF.

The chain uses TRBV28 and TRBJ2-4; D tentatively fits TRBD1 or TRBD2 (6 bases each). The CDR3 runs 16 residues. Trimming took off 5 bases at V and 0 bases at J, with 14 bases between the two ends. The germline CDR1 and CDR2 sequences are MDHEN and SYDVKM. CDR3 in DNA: TGTGCCAGCAGTCCGGGGGACATAAGAGCCAAAAACATTCAGTACTTC. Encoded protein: CASSPGDIRAKNIQYF.

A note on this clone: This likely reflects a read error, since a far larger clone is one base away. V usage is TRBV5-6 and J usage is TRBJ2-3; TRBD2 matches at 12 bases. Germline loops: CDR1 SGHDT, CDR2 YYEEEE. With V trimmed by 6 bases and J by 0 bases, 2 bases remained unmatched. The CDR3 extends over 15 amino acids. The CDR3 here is CASTGTSGSTDTQYF. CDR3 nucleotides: TGTGCCAGCACTGGGACTAGCGGGAGCACAGATACGCAGTATTTT.

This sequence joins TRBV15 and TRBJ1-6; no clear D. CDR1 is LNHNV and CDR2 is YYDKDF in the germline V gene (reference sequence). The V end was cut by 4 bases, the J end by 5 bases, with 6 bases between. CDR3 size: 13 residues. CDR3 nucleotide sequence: TGTGCCACCAGCATGGGAAATAATTCACCCCTCCACTTT. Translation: CATSMGNNSPLHF.

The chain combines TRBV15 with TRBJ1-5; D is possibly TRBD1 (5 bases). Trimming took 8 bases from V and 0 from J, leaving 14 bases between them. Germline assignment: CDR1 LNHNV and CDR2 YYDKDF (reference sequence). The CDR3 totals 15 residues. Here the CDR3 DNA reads TGTGCCACCCGAGTCGGGACCTATAGCAATCAGCCCCAGCATTTT. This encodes CATRVGTYSNQPQHF.

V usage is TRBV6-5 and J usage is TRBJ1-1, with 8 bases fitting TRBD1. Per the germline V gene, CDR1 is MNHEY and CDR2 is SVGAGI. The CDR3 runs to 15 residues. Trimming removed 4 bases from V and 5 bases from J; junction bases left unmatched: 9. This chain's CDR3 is CASSSTGAEKTEAFF. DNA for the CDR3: TGTGCCAGCAGTTCGACAGGGGCAGAAAAAACTGAAGCTTTCTTT.

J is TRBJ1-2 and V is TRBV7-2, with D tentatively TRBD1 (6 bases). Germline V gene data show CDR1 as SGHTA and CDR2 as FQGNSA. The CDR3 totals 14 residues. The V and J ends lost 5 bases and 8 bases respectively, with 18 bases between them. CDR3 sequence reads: CASSQTPGAGGYTF. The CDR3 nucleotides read TGTGCCAGCAGCCAAACACCAGGGGCGGGGGGCTACACCTTC.

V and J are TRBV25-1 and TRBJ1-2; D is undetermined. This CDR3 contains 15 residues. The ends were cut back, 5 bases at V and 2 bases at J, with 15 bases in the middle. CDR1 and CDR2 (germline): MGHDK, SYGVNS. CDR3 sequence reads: CASSPNGRLNYGYTF. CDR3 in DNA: TGTGCCAGCAGTCCGAATGGACGGCTGAACTATGGCTACACCTTC.

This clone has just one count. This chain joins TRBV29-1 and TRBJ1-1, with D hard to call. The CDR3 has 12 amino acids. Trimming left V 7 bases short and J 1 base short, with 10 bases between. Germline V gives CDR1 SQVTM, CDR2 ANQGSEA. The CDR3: CSALGWNTEAFF. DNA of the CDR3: TGCAGCGCCCTAGGATGGAACACTGAAGCTTTCTTT.